This T cell receptor beta chain was sequenced for a study of cytomegalovirus exposure and HLA in healthy donors. Study-wide findings and caveats: Most TCR sequences showed up rarely, but some public TCRs showed up in many donors. Previously analyzed data showed that most TCR beta V segments were productive at a frequency of about 90% or about 30%. A later analysis appeared to link common viral pathogens to several of the most significant clusters.

A multiplex PCR was run with 60 Vbeta primers and 13 Jbeta primers. Generated by immunoSEQ multiplex PCR, the TCRdb table keeps only in-frame clones and is missing some. The table has roughly 250,000 clones, about four fifths seen once. CDR3 length: 16 amino acids. V trimming: 3 bases; J trimming: 4 bases; junction bases outside the gene matches: 9. The germline gives CDR1 KGHSY, CDR2 FQNENV. Comments on this clone: The target antigen is unknown.

Sequencing used PBMCs. The receptor's source is a girl aged 2 to 10 in good health and CMV-seronegative. The V gene is TRBV16, the J gene TRBJ1-1; the match to TRBD1 covers 9 bases. The CDR3 nucleotides are TGTGCCAGCAGCCACACCCGGGACAGGGAGGTCACTGAAGCTTTCTTT. It is translated as CASSHTRDREVTEAFF.